This TCR beta chain was recorded in a study of cytomegalovirus exposure and HLA in healthy donors. Whole-study results and caveats: Researchers counted around 180 TCR beta chains as cytomegalovirus-associated.

Sequencing used immunoSEQ multiplex PCR; TCRdb keeps in-frame clones, though not all of them. The data contain about 140,000 clones, roughly 90% of them singletons. The donors formed part of the approximately 120-subject validation cohort, distinct from the 666-subject first cohort. As to this clone: Its target is not known.

The CDR3 contains 15 residues. The V gene's germline CDR1 is SGHDT and CDR2 YYEEEE. V dropped 0 bases and J dropped 2 bases, with 10 bases sitting between them. The clonotype comes from a man aged 18 to 30 in good health and CMV-seronegative. The source material was PBMCs. The rearrangement links TRBV5-6 to TRBJ2-3; maybe TRBD1 (5 bases). This CDR3 reads CASSLGQIPTDTQYF. In nucleotides, the CDR3 is TGTGCCAGCAGCTTGGGACAGATTCCCACAGATACGCAGTATTTT.